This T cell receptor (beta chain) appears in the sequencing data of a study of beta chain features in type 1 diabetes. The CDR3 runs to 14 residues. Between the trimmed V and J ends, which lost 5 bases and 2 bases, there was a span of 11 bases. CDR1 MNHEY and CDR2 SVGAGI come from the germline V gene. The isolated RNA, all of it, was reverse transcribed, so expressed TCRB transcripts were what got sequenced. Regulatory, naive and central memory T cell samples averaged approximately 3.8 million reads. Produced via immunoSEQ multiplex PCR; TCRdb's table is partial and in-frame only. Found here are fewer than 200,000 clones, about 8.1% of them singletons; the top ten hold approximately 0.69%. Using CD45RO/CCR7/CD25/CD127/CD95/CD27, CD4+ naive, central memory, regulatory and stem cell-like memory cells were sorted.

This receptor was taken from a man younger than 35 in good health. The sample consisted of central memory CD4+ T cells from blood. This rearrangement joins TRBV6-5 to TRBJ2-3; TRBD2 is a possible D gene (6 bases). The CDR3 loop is CASSLRDFTDTQYF. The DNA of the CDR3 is TGTGCCAGCAGTCTCAGGGACTTCACAGATACGCAGTATTTT.